A selection of T cell receptor beta chains follows, all from one sample in a study of CD8 T cells in ankylosing spondylitis. TCRdb passed the 5' RACE reads through MiXCR, listing each CDR3 protein once. The repertoire has 240,000 or so distinct CDR3 sequences, about 10% of them found once; the top ten carry around 7%. The sample taken for sequencing was blood, either unsorted or a sorted T cell fraction (not recorded which). These receptor sequences come from a male donor with ankylosing spondylitis or in good health (not recorded which). CDR3s include the opening cysteine and the closing phenylalanine or tryptophan. The order of the fields is V gene, D gene, J gene, clone size, CDR3 protein, CDR3 DNA. D genes are given only for firm matches. Some rows mark clone size as missing; the rest say once, few, many or name a class of expanded clone.

>TRBV7-6|TRBD2|TRBJ2-2|many
CASSLLPRTSGRAGELFF
TGTGCCAGCAGCTTATTGCCGCGGACTAGCGGGAGGGCCGGGGAGCTGTTTTTT
>TRBV6-1|-|TRBJ2-1|-
CASSEWVAGWNNEQFF
TGTGCCAGCAGTGAATGGGTTGCCGGGTGGAACAATGAGCAGTTCTTC
>TRBV5-1|TRBD1|TRBJ1-1|many
CASSYAGTGGNIYEAFF
TGCGCCAGCAGCTACGCCGGGACAGGGGGCAATATATATGAAGCTTTCTTT
>TRBV5-6|TRBD2|TRBJ2-3|-
CASSFRTSASRETQYF
TGTGCCAGCAGCTTTCGAACTAGCGCGTCTCGGGAGACGCAGTATTTT
>TRBV3-1|-|TRBJ2-7|many
CASSLLPGATTYEQYF
TGTGCCAGCAGCCTCCTACCGGGGGCTACCACCTACGAGCAGTACTTC
>TRBV24-1|TRBD2|TRBJ2-1|many
CATSDGSGRDYNEQFF
TGTGCCACCAGTGATGGCAGCGGGAGGGACTACAATGAGCAGTTCTTC
>TRBV12-3/TRBV12-4|-|TRBJ1-2|many
CASSYSESPSVGYGYTF
TGTGCCAGCAGTTACTCAGAGTCTCCATCTGTCGGGTATGGCTACACCTTC
>TRBV20-1|-|TRBJ2-7|-
CSATLGSREQYF
TGCAGTGCCACTCTTGGGTCGAGGGAGCAGTACTTC
>TRBV11-2|-|TRBJ2-2|few
CASSLVSADTGELFF
TGTGCCAGCAGCTTAGTAAGCGCGGACACCGGGGAGCTGTTTTTT
>TRBV20-1|-|TRBJ2-7|many
CSARRGPSYEQYF
TGCAGTGCTAGAAGGGGCCCCTCCTACGAGCAGTACTTC
>TRBV12-3/TRBV12-4|-|TRBJ2-1|many
CASIANEVANEQFF
TGTGCCAGCATCGCAAACGAGGTCGCCAATGAGCAGTTCTTC
>TRBV4-1|TRBD1|TRBJ2-5|many
CASSQLDRDETQYF
TGCGCCAGCAGCCAATTGGACAGGGATGAGACCCAGTACTTC
>TRBV5-1|-|TRBJ2-2|many
CASRATNTGELFF
TGCGCCAGCAGGGCAACGAACACCGGGGAGCTGTTTTTT
>TRBV5-1|-|TRBJ1-1|-
CASSLAPDGNTEAFF
TGCGCCAGCAGCTTGGCCCCGGACGGGAACACTGAAGCTTTCTTT
>TRBV7-9|TRBD2|TRBJ2-5|few
CASSGTSYPETQYF
TGTGCCAGCAGCGGGACTAGCTATCCAGAGACCCAGTACTTC
>TRBV7-3|TRBD2|TRBJ2-3|few
CASSLMGGIDTQYF
TGTGCCAGCAGCTTAATGGGGGGGATAGATACGCAGTATTTT
>TRBV18|-|TRBJ2-1|many
CASSPQVRGDEQFF
TGTGCCAGCTCACCACAAGTTCGGGGCGATGAGCAGTTCTTC
>TRBV27|-|TRBJ1-2|many
CASSFSGGNNYGYTF
TGTGCCAGCAGTTTTTCGGGGGGCAATAACTATGGCTACACCTTC
>TRBV20-1|TRBD1|TRBJ1-2|-
CSAVGRDRVRDGYTF
TGCAGTGCAGTCGGAAGGGACAGGGTAAGGGATGGCTACACCTTC
>TRBV6-1|-|TRBJ1-5|many
CASGDYSNQPQHF
TGTGCCAGCGGAGATTATAGCAATCAGCCCCAGCATTTT
>TRBV7-6|TRBD2|TRBJ2-7|many
CASSRGGSEQYF
TGTGCCAGCAGCCGGGGGGGATCCGAGCAGTACTTC
>TRBV29-1|-|TRBJ1-3|few
CSVVAPGNTIYF
TGCAGCGTTGTTGCCCCTGGAAACACCATATATTTT
>TRBV7-2|TRBD1|TRBJ2-5|many
CASSTRTGIGTQYF
TGTGCCAGCAGCACCCGGACAGGCATTGGGACCCAGTACTTC
>TRBV20-1|TRBD1|TRBJ1-2|many
CSARDTGDPLDYGYTF
TGCAGTGCTAGGGACACAGGGGACCCTTTGGACTATGGCTACACCTTC
>TRBV7-6|TRBD2|TRBJ2-3|-
CASSLIWTGTSGDTSTDTQYF
TGTGCCAGCAGCCTCATATGGACCGGGACTAGCGGGGATACTAGCACAGATACGCAGTATTTT
>TRBV5-1|-|TRBJ2-3|few
CASSSNGGGSTDTQYF
TGCGCCAGCAGCTCGAACGGGGGCGGGAGCACAGATACGCAGTATTTT
>TRBV3-1|-|TRBJ1-6|-
CASSLQGYGNSPLHF
TGTGCCAGCAGTCTACAGGGATACGGCAATTCACCCCTCCACTTT
>TRBV10-3|-|TRBJ2-5|-
CAASGGQQETQYF
TGTGCCGCCTCGGGTGGACAGCAAGAGACCCAGTACTTC
>TRBV5-1|-|TRBJ2-3|many
CASSLDGGGTDTQYF
TGCGCCAGCAGCTTGGATGGCGGGGGCACAGATACGCAGTATTTT
>TRBV7-8|-|TRBJ2-3|many
CASSFSTGRTDTQYF
TGTGCCAGCAGCTTCTCGACAGGACGGACAGATACGCAGTATTTT
>TRBV5-1|-|TRBJ2-2|many
CASSLFGVTGELFF
TGCGCCAGCAGCTTGTTCGGGGTAACCGGGGAGCTGTTTTTT
>TRBV5-1|-|TRBJ2-1|many
CASSFEPVEQFF
TGCGCCAGCAGCTTTGAACCGGTTGAGCAGTTCTTC
>TRBV20-1|-|TRBJ1-5|many
CSASRAYVSNQPQHF
TGCAGTGCTTCCAGGGCTTATGTGAGCAATCAGCCCCAGCATTTT
>TRBV7-9|-|TRBJ1-1|few
CASSLIIGGTTEAFF
TGTGCCAGCAGCTTAATTATAGGAGGGACCACTGAAGCTTTCTTT
>TRBV20-1|-|TRBJ2-7|-
CSALPSGTYSYEQYF
TGCAGTGCCCTCCCCTCCGGGACTTACTCCTACGAGCAGTACTTC
>TRBV6-5|-|TRBJ1-6|many
CASSYAQSSYNSPLHF
TGTGCCAGCAGTTACGCCCAGAGCTCCTATAATTCACCCCTCCACTTT
>TRBV20-1|TRBD1|TRBJ2-7|few
CSARSPRDRVYEQYF
TGCAGTGCTAGATCCCCCCGGGACAGAGTCTACGAGCAGTACTTC
>TRBV18|TRBD1|TRBJ2-1|many
CASSPSQGANEQFF
TGTGCCAGCTCACCGTCACAGGGGGCGAATGAGCAGTTCTTC
>TRBV20-1|-|TRBJ2-6|many
CSASTALINSGANVLTF
TGCAGTGCTTCAACGGCTTTAATTAACTCTGGGGCCAACGTCCTGACTTTC
>TRBV15|-|TRBJ2-3|many
CATSRDGGVKSDTQYF
TGTGCCACCAGCAGAGATGGCGGGGTTAAATCGGATACGCAGTATTTT
>TRBV4-2|TRBD2|TRBJ2-2|few
CASSLGLAGGPITGELFF
TGTGCCAGCAGCCTAGGACTAGCGGGAGGGCCGATCACCGGGGAGCTGTTTTTT
>TRBV5-1|TRBD1|TRBJ1-4|-
CASSSGQGMNEKLFF
TGCGCCAGCAGCTCTGGACAGGGGATGAACGAAAAACTGTTTTTT
>TRBV25-1|-|TRBJ1-5|many
CASSAGTQKQPQHF
TGTGCCAGCAGTGCCGGGACACAAAAACAGCCCCAGCATTTT
>TRBV5-5|TRBD1|TRBJ1-1|-
CASSLQQGGEAFF
TGTGCCAGCAGCTTACAACAGGGGGGTGAAGCTTTCTTT
>TRBV3-1|-|TRBJ2-2|few
CASSQAQQGDGELFF
TGTGCCAGCAGCCAAGCCCAACAGGGTGACGGGGAGCTGTTTTTT
>TRBV6-1|-|TRBJ2-5|many
CASSQTPQGVKETQYF
TGTGCCAGCAGTCAAACGCCCCAGGGCGTGAAGGAGACCCAGTACTTC
>TRBV10-3|-|TRBJ2-7|many
CAISESNYEQYF
TGTGCCATCAGTGAGTCGAACTACGAGCAGTACTTC
>TRBV6-1|-|TRBJ2-1|-
CASSDYRDYNEQFF
TGTGCCAGCAGTGACTACCGGGACTACAATGAGCAGTTCTTC
>TRBV5-1|-|TRBJ2-7|many
CASSLGPNANYEQYF
TGCGCCAGCAGCTTGGGACCAAACGCGAACTACGAGCAGTACTTC
>TRBV5-1|-|TRBJ1-2|many
CASSLAGVGGYTF
TGCGCCAGCAGCTTGGCAGGAGTCGGTGGCTACACCTTC
>TRBV7-8|-|TRBJ2-3|-
CASSLVWKDYPTDTQYF
TGTGCCAGCAGCTTAGTGTGGAAGGACTACCCTACAGATACGCAGTATTTT
>TRBV20-1|-|TRBJ1-4|many
CSARGSNEKLFF
TGCAGTGCTAGGGGCAGCAATGAAAAACTGTTTTTT
>TRBV10-3|-|TRBJ1-2|many
CAISEDRTYGYTF
TGTGCCATCAGTGAGGACAGGACCTATGGCTACACCTTC
>TRBV6-1|TRBD1|TRBJ1-4|many
CASSRGQGQGGGKLFF
TGTGCCAGCAGCAGGGGACAGGGGCAAGGAGGTGGAAAACTGTTTTTT
>TRBV20-1|TRBD1|TRBJ2-1|many
CSAISWTGLNEQFF
TGCAGTGCTATTAGTTGGACAGGGTTGAATGAGCAGTTCTTC
>TRBV5-6|TRBD2|TRBJ2-2|many
CASSRGLGSWELFF
TGTGCCAGCAGCAGGGGACTAGGCTCGTGGGAGCTGTTTTTT
>TRBV5-1|-|TRBJ1-2|many
CASSDRTDYYGYTF
TGCGCCAGCAGCGATAGGACAGACTATTATGGCTACACCTTC
>TRBV2|TRBD2|TRBJ2-3|-
CASSDMPSGMGVDTQYF
TGTGCCAGCAGTGACATGCCTAGCGGGATGGGTGTAGATACGCAGTATTTT